This is a list of T cell receptor beta chains from one sample in a study of T cell responses to AZD1222 COVID-19 vaccine. Assay: immunoSEQ multiplex PCR; the TCRdb copy retains only in-frame clones and omits some. The table shows around 100,000 clones, with about nine tenths occurring only once. This sample comprised peripheral blood, obtained on day 0 of AZD1222 vaccination. The origin of the receptors is an adult in good health. CDR3s include the opening cysteine and the closing phenylalanine or tryptophan. D genes are given only for firm matches. Not all rows give a size; the values are once, few, many and, for expanded clones, a class.

clone_size,j_call,v_call,d_call,cdr3_length,cdr3_nt,cdr3_aa
-,TRBJ2-7,TRBV4-2,TRBD2,16,TGTGCCAGCAGCCAAGAGGCTAGCGGGAACTCCTACGAGCAGTACTTC,CASSQEASGNSYEQYF
-,TRBJ1-2,TRBV7-9,-,13,TGTGCCAGCAGCTTCAGGGTGGGCTATGGCTACACCTTC,CASSFRVGYGYTF
-,TRBJ1-5,TRBV6-5,-,13,TGTGCCAGCAGTCGGGGATCCGATCAGCCCCAGCATTTT,CASSRGSDQPQHF
-,TRBJ1-1,TRBV19,TRBD1,15,TGTGCCAGTAGTATATGGGGACAGGGGGCCGGTGAAGCTTTCTTT,CASSIWGQGAGEAFF
-,TRBJ1-1,TRBV6-5,-,14,TGTGCCAGCAGGACGGGGGCGGGGATGACTGAAGCTTTCTTT,CASRTGAGMTEAFF
-,TRBJ2-1,TRBV28,-,16,TGTGCCAGCAGCCCAGGGGGGGTGAGCTCCTACAATGAGCAGTTCTTC,CASSPGGVSSYNEQFF
-,TRBJ1-2,TRBV28,-,11,TGTGCCAGCAGTACTAACTATGGCTACACCTTC,CASSTNYGYTF
-,TRBJ2-1,TRBV13,-,14,TGTGCCAGCAGTCCCGGTGGGGCGGGCAATGAGCAGTTCTTC,CASSPGGAGNEQFF
-,TRBJ2-7,TRBV5-8,-,15,TGTGCCAGCAGCTTGGAGGGGTTCAGCCCCTACGAGCAGTACTTC,CASSLEGFSPYEQYF
-,TRBJ1-6,TRBV6-5,-,14,TGTGCCAGCAGTTACGGGCATGATAATTCACCCCTCCACTTT,CASSYGHDNSPLHF
-,TRBJ1-3,TRBV28,-,14,TGTGCCAGCAGCTCACCGGGCTCTGGAAACACCATATATTTT,CASSSPGSGNTIYF
-,TRBJ1-5,TRBV7-6,-,15,TGTGCCAGCAGCTTAGCGCTAGGGTGGGGGCAGCCCCAGCATTTT,CASSLALGWGQPQHF
-,TRBJ2-1,TRBV3-1/TRBV3-2,-,15,TGTGCCAGCAGCCAAATCACGGGAGTTGGCAATGAGCAGTTCTTC,CASSQITGVGNEQFF
-,TRBJ1-2,TRBV4-1,TRBD1,17,TGCGCCAGCAGCCAAGACCGAAAGACAGGGGTGCACTATGGCTACACCTTC,CASSQDRKTGVHYGYTF
-,TRBJ2-6,TRBV9,-,15,TGTGCCAGCACCCCCACCCCCTCAGTGGCCAACGTCCTGACTTTC,CASTPTPSVANVLTF
-,TRBJ2-7,TRBV28,-,15,TGTGCCAGCAGTCTCCCGGGCGGGACTGGTGAGGAGCAGTACTTC,CASSLPGGTGEEQYF
-,TRBJ2-7,TRBV28,-,11,TGTGCCAGCACTTTCGAGGGGGAGCAGTACTTC,CASTFEGEQYF
-,TRBJ2-2,TRBV28,TRBD2,18,TGTGCCAGCAGACAACCGGGACTAGCGGGAGTACGGACCGGGGAGCTGTTTTTT,CASRQPGLAGVRTGELFF
once,TRBJ2-1,TRBV7-2,-,15,TGTGCCAGCAGCTTAGGGCGTACCCCCTCGAATGAGCAGTTCTTC,CASSLGRTPSNEQFF
-,TRBJ1-2,TRBV24-1,-,14,TGTGCCACCAGTGATTCGTCAGGGGACTATGGCTACACCTTC,CATSDSSGDYGYTF
-,TRBJ1-2,TRBV20-1,-,10,TGCAGTGCTCGGAGGGATGGCTACACCTTC,CSARRDGYTF
-,TRBJ2-1,TRBV30,-,14,TGTGCCTCGACGCCTGCTAGTTCCTACAATGAGCAGTTCTTC,CASTPASSYNEQFF
-,TRBJ2-1,TRBV19,-,15,TGTGCCAGTAGTATTTTGGGGGGAACCTACAATGAGCAGTTCTTC,CASSILGGTYNEQFF
-,TRBJ1-6,TRBV5-6,-,11,TGTGCCAGCAGCTTGGGTTCACCCCTCCACTTT,CASSLGSPLHF
-,TRBJ2-2,TRBV9,-,16,TGTGCCAGCAGCGCCCGCTGGGATTCGAACACCGGGGAGCTGTTTTTT,CASSARWDSNTGELFF
-,TRBJ1-1,TRBV10-3,-,15,TGTGCCATCAGTGAGTCCGACAGGCCGAACACTGAAGCTTTCTTT,CAISESDRPNTEAFF
-,TRBJ2-3,TRBV4-1,TRBD2,15,TGCGCCAGCAGCCCTGGGGGTAGCGGGAGAGATACGCAGTATTTT,CASSPGGSGRDTQYF
-,TRBJ1-1,TRBV5-4,-,13,TGTGCCAGCAGCTCCGGGACGAACACTGAAGCTTTCTTT,CASSSGTNTEAFF
once,TRBJ2-7,TRBV7-6,-,15,TGTGCCAGCAGCTTATTGCCGGGACGAACCTACGAGCAGTACTTC,CASSLLPGRTYEQYF
-,TRBJ1-2,TRBV7-9,TRBD1,15,TGTGCCAGCAGCTTAGGGGTCGGGACAGAAAATGGCTACACCTTC,CASSLGVGTENGYTF
few,TRBJ1-1,TRBV5-1,-,15,TGCGCCAGCAGCTTTGGCGTCGGAGAGAACACTGAAGCTTTCTTT,CASSFGVGENTEAFF
-,TRBJ1-5,TRBV9,-,15,TGTGCCAGCAGCGTCTTGGGAGGGGTCGATCAGCCCCAGCATTTT,CASSVLGGVDQPQHF
-,TRBJ2-2,TRBV28,TRBD1,14,TGTGCCAGCAGTTTGGGCAGGGGGATCGGGGAGCTGTTTTTT,CASSLGRGIGELFF
once,TRBJ2-5,TRBV18,TRBD2,18,TGTGCCAGCTCACACCTGCGGGCGGGACTAGCGGAAAAAGAGACCCAGTACTTC,CASSHLRAGLAEKETQYF
-,TRBJ2-2,TRBV30,-,13,TGTGCCTGGAGGGGGTGGGTCACCGGGGAGCTGTTTTTT,CAWRGWVTGELFF
once,TRBJ1-6,TRBV7-7,-,15,TGTGCTAGCAGCTTATCCCAAGATACAAATTCACCCCTCCACTTT,CASSLSQDTNSPLHF
-,TRBJ1-1,TRBV7-5,-,14,TGTGCCAGAAGCCCCTGGAGTTTGGCCACTGAAGCTTTCTTT,CARSPWSLATEAFF
once,TRBJ1-3,TRBV28,-,14,TGTGCCAGCAGTTCACGCAACTCTGGAAACACCATATATTTT,CASSSRNSGNTIYF
once,TRBJ2-7,TRBV28,TRBD1,16,TGTGCCAGCAGAGAACCGGGACAGGCCCCCGACTACGAGCAGTACTTC,CASREPGQAPDYEQYF